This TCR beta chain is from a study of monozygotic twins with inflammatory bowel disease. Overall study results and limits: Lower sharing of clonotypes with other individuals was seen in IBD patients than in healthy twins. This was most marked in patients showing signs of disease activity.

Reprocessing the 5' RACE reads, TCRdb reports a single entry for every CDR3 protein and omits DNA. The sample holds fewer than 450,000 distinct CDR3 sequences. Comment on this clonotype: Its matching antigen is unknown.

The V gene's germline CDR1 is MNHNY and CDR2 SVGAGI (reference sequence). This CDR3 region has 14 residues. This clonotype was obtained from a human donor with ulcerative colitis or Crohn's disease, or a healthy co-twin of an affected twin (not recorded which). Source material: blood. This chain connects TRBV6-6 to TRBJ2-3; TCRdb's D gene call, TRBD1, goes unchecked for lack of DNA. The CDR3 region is CASSWGADTDTQYF.